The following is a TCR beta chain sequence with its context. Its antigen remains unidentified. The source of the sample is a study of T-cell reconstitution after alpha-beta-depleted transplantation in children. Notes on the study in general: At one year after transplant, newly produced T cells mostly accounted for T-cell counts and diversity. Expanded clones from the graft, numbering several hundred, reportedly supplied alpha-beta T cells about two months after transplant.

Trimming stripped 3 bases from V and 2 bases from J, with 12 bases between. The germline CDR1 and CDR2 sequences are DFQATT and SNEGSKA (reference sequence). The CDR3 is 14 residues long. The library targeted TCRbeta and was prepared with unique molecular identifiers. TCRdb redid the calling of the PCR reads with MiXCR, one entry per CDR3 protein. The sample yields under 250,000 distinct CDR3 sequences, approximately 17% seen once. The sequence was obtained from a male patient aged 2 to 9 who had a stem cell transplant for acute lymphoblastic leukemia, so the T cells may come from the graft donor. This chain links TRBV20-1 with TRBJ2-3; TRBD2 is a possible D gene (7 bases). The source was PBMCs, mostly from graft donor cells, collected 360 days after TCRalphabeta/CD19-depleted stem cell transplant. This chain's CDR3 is CSARRGPPTDTQYF. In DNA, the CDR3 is TGCAGTGCTAGGCGGGGGCCCCCCACAGATACGCAGTATTTT.